The text below deals with one TCR beta chain. The PCR used 60 Vbeta and 13 Jbeta primers. Repertoires were generated with immunoSEQ multiplex PCR, while TCRdb's copy carries only in-frame clones and drops some. The sample lists around 150,000 clones; over 80% were seen once. CDR1 is SNHLY and CDR2 is FYNNEI in the germline V gene. V trimming: 6 bases; J trimming: 4 bases; junction bases outside the gene matches: 11. This CDR3 comprises 16 residues. These data come from a study of cytomegalovirus exposure and HLA in healthy donors. The source of this sequence is a woman under 30 in good health and CMV-seronegative. Sequenced input: PBMCs. This chain connects TRBV2 to TRBJ2-1; 8 bases match TRBD2. CDR3 amino acids: CASSDNRGGRYNEQFF. In DNA, the CDR3 is TGTGCCAGCAGCGACAATCGGGGGGGCCGGTACAATGAGCAGTTCTTC.